Listed here are 8 T cell receptor beta chains from one sample, sequenced in a study of vaccination effects on CD4 cells after COVID-19. No antigen has been assigned to these receptors. After expansion with viral peptide pools in the ViraFEST assay, antigen-specific CD4+ T cells were sequenced. Culture lasted about 11 days before CD4+ T cell isolation. This individual contracted SARS-CoV-2 between March and December 2020, as verified by PCR. The method was immunoSEQ multiplex PCR; TCRdb's version includes in-frame clones alone and lacks a portion of them. Seen here are around 49,000 clones, roughly two thirds observed once, and the top ten hold about 31%. The specimen was CD4+ T cells from PBMCs cultured with a peptide pool, collected before COVID-19 vaccination. Source of these receptors: a human donor who had a prior SARS-CoV-2 infection.

This sequence joins TRBV11-2 and TRBJ2-3; TRBD2 agrees at 7 bases. The CDR3 is made up of 16 amino acids. Per germline, CDR1 SGHAT and CDR2 FQNNGV. The trim removed 6 bases at V and 1 base at J, leaving 10 bases unmatched. The CDR3 DNA is TGTGCCAGCAGGGCGCTCAAGCGGGAAGGCACAGATACGCAGTATTTT. Translation: CASRALKREGTDTQYF.

This clone has only a few counts. The V gene is TRBV2, the J gene TRBJ1-4; D gene unclear. The length of the CDR3 is 14 residues. Germline V gives CDR1 SNHLY, CDR2 FYNNEI. Trimming stripped 8 bases from V and 0 bases from J, with 10 bases between. The CDR3 sequence: CASSVSTTNEKLFF. The CDR3 DNA reads as TGTGCCAGCTCAGTCTCAACAACTAATGAAAAACTGTTTTTT. Looking up the rest from reference TRBV2 and TRBJ1-4 gives the full variable domain: EPEVTQTPSHQVTQMGQEVILRCVPISNHLYFYWYRQILGQKVEFLVSFYNNEISEKSEIFDDQFSVERPDGSNFTLKIRSTKLEDSAMYFCASSVSTTNEKLFFGSGTQLSVL.

The chain joins TRBV7-2 to TRBJ2-7; 9 bases map to TRBD1. Germline loops: CDR1 SGHTA, CDR2 FQGNSA. This CDR3 has 18 amino acids. J was trimmed by 3 bases and V by 2 bases; bases with no gene match: 14. This chain's CDR3 is CASSLHHPPKGQGYEQYF. For the CDR3, the DNA is TGTGCCAGCAGCTTACACCACCCCCCAAAGGGACAGGGCTACGAGCAGTACTTC.

The gene calls are TRBV5-5 and TRBJ1-1; D ambiguous. V lost 1 base, J lost 1 base, and 5 bases lay in between. The CDR3 sequence is 13 residues long. The V gene's germline CDR1 is SGHKS and CDR2 YYEKEE (reference sequence). Here the CDR3 DNA reads TGTGCCAGCAGCTTGTTGGCGAACACTGAAGCTTTCTTT. Translating it yields CASSLLANTEAFF.

This clone was recorded a few times. The rearrangement joins TRBV5-4 to TRBJ1-6, with 9 bases matching TRBD1. CDR3 length equals 16 residues. The J segment lost 6 bases and the V segment lost 2 bases, leaving 6 bases of the junction unmatched. Germline V gene sequence: CDR1 SGHNT, CDR2 YYREEE (reference sequence). As DNA, the CDR3 is TGTGCCAGCAGCTTCATGACAGGGGGAGGTAATTCACCCCTCCACTTT. Its translation is CASSFMTGGGNSPLHF.

The rearrangement joins TRBV10-3 to TRBJ1-2, with D uncertain. Per the germline V gene, CDR1 is ENHRY and CDR2 is SYGVKD. V was trimmed by 1 base and J by 4 bases, leaving 10 bases between them. The CDR3 sequence is 14 residues long. The CDR3 protein is CAISEWGNLYGYTF. Written as DNA, the CDR3 is TGTGCCATCAGTGAGTGGGGAAACCTCTATGGCTACACCTTC.

The chain joins TRBV11-2 to TRBJ2-7, with D tentatively TRBD2 (5 bases). V was clipped by 5 bases and J by 5 bases, with 10 bases between them. Per germline, CDR1 SGHAT and CDR2 FQNNGV. The CDR3 contains 12 residues. The CDR3 bases are TGTGCCAGCAGCCGAACTAGTCACGAGCAGTACTTC. It specifies CASSRTSHEQYF.

The J gene is TRBJ2-6, the V gene TRBV24-1, with TRBD2 as a possible D gene (5 bases). Germline V gene lookup returns CDR1 KGHDR and CDR2 SFDVKD. The CDR3 sequence is 19 residues long. V lost 3 bases, J lost 4 bases, and 21 bases lay in between. The CDR3 nucleotides read TGTGCCACCAGTGATAAAAGGTACAGCGGAGATTTGGGGGCCAACGTCCTGACTTTC. Its translation: CATSDKRYSGDLGANVLTF.